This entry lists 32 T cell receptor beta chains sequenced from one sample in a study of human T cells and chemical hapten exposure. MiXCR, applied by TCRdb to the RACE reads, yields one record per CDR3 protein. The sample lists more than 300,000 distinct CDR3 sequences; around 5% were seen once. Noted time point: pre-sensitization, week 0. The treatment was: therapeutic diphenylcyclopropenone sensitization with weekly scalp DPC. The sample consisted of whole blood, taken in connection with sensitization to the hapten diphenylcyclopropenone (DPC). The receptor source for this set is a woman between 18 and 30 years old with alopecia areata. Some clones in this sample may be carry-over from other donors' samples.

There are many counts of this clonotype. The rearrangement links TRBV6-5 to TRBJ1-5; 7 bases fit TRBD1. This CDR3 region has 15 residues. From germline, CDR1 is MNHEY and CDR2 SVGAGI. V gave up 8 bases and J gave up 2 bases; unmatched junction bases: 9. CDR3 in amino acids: CASREEQGGNQPQHF. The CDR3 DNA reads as TGTGCCAGCCGGGAGGAGCAGGGGGGCAATCAGCCCCAGCATTTT.

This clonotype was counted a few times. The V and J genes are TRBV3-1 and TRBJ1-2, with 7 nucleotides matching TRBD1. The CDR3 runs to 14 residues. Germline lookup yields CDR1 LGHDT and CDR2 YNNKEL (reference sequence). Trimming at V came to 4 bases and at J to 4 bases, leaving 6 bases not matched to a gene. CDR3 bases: TGTGCCAGCAGCCGGGACAGAATTACCTATGGCTACACCTTC. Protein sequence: CASSRDRITYGYTF.

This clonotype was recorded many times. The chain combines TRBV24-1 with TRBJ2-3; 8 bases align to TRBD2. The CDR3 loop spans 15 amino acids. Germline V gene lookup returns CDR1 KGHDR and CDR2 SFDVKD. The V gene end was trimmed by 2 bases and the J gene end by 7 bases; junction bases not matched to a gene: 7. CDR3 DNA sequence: TGTGCCACCAGTGATTCAAGGACTAGCCCACATACGCAGTATTTT. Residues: CATSDSRTSPHTQYF.

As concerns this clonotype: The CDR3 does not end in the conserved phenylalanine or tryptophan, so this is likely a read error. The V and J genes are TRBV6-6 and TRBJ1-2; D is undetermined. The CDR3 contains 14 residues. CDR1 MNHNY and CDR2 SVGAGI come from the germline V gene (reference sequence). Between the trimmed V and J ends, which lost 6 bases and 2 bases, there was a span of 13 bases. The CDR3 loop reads CASSSSTTNYGYTS. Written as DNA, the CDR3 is TGTGCCAGCAGCTCCTCGACAACAAACTATGGCTACACCTCC.

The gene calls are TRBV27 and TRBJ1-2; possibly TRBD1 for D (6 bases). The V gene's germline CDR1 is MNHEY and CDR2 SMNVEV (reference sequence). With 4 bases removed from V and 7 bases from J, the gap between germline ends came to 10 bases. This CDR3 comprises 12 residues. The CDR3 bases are TGTGCCAGCAGTTCCGGGACATTTGGCTACACCTTC. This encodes CASSSGTFGYTF.

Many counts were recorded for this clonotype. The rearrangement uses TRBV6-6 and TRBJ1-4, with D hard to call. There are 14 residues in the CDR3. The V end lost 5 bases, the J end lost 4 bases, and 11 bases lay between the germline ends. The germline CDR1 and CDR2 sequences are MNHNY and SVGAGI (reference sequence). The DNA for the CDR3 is TGTGCCAGCAGTCCCCCGGGTCTTAATGAAAAACTGTTTTTT. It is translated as CASSPPGLNEKLFF.

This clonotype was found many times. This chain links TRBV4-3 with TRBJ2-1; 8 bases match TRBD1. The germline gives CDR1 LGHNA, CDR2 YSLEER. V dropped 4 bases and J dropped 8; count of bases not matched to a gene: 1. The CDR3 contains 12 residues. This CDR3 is CASSRTGYEQFF. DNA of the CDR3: TGCGCCAGCAGCCGGACAGGGTATGAGCAGTTCTTC.

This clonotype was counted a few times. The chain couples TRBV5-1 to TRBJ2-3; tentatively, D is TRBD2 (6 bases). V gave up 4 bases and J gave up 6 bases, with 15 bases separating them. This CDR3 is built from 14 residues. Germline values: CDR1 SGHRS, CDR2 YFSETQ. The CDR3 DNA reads TGCGCCAGCAGCCCGGGACTCGTGGGGGATACGCAGTATTTT. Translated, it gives CASSPGLVGDTQYF.

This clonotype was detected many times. The chain's CDR3 is CASSLRRNREGGYTF. DNA for the CDR3: TGTGCCAGCAGCTTGCGAAGAAACAGGGAAGGCGGCTACACCTTC. The V gene is TRBV11-2, the J gene TRBJ1-2; D possibly corresponds to TRBD1 (6 bases). Germline CDR1 and CDR2: SGHAT and FQNNGV. V dropped 3 bases and J dropped 8 bases, with 19 bases sitting between them. The CDR3 runs to 15 residues.

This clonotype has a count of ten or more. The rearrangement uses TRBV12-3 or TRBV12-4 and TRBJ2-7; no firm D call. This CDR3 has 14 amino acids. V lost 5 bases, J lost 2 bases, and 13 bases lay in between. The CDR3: CASSRRDWAYEQYF. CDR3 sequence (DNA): TGTGCCAGCAGTCGCCGCGATTGGGCCTACGAGCAGTACTTC.

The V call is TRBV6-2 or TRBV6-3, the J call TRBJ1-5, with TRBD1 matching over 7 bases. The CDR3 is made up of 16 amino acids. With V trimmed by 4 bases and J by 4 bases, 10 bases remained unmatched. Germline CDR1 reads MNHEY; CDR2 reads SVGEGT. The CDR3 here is CASSFEQGLGNQPQHF. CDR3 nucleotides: TGTGCCAGCAGTTTTGAACAGGGGTTAGGGAATCAGCCCCAGCATTTT.

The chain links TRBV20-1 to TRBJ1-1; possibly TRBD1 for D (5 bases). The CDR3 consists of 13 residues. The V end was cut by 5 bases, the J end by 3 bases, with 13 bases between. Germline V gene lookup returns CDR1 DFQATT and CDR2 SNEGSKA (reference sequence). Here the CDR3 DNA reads TGCAGTGCTGGGTTGGGAGGGGACACTGAAGCTTTCTTT. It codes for CSAGLGGDTEAFF.

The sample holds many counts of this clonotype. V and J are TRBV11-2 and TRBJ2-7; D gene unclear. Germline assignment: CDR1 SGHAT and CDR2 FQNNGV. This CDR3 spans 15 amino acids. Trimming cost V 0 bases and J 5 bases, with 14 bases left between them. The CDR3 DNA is TGTGCCAGCAGCTTAGATCATCGCCTGAGCCACGAGCAGTACTTC. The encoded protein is CASSLDHRLSHEQYF.

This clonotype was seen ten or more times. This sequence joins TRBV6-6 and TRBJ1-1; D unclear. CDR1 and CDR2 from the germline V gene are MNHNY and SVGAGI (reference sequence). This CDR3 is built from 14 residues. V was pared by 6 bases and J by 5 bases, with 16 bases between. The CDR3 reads CASSSRPPSTEAFF. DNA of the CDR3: TGTGCCAGCAGCTCTCGACCGCCCTCTACTGAAGCTTTCTTT.

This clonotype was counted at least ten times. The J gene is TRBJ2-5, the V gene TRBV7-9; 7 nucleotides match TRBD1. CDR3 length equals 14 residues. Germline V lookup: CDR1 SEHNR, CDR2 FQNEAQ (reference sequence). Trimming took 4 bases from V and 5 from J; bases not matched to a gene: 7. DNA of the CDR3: TGTGCCAGCAGCTCCCCCACAGGGGAGGAGACCCAGTACTTC. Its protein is CASSSPTGEETQYF.

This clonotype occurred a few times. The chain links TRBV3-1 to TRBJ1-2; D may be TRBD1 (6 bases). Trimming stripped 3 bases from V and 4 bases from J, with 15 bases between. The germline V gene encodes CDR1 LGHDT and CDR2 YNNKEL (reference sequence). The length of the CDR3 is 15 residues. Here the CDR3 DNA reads TGTGCCAGCAGCCAGGGACACCGGGACGTCTATGGCTACACCTTC. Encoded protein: CASSQGHRDVYGYTF.

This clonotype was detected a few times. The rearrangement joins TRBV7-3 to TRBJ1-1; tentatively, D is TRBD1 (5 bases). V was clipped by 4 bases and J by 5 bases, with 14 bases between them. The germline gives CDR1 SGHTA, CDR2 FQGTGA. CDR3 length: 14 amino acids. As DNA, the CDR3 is TGTGCCAGCAGCTCAAACCCAGGGCCAACTGAAGCTTTCTTT. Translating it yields CASSSNPGPTEAFF.

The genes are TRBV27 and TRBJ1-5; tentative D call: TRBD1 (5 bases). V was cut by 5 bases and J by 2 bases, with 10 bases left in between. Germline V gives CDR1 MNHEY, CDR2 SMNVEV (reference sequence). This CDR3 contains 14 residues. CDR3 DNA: TGTGCCAGCAGTGGGGACGATGGCAATCAGCCCCAGCATTTT. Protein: CASSGDDGNQPQHF.

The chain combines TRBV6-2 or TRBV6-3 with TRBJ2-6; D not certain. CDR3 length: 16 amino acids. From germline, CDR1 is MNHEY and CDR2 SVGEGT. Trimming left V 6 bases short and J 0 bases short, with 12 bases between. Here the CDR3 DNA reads TGTGCCAGCAGCTTCGACCAGAGCTCTGGGGCCAACGTCCTGACTTTC. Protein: CASSFDQSSGANVLTF.

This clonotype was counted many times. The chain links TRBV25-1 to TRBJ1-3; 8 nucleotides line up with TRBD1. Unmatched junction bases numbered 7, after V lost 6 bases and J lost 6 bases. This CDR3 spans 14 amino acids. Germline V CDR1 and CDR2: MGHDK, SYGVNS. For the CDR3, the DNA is TGTGCCAGCAGCGAAGCAGGGGGCCCAAACACCATATATTTT. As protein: CASSEAGGPNTIYF.

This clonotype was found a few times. CDR3 DNA sequence: TGTGCCAGCAGTACTGGACAGGGCATTTCACCCCTCCACTTT. Amino acids: CASSTGQGISPLHF. The chain is built from TRBV27 and TRBJ1-6, with 8 bases aligning to TRBD1. This CDR3 spans 14 amino acids. CDR1 and CDR2 from the germline V gene are MNHEY and SMNVEV (reference sequence). Trimming took 5 bases from V and 9 from J; bases not matched to a gene: 6.

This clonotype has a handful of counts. The CDR3 reads CASRNSRTSSYEQYF. The CDR3, as DNA: TGTGCCAGCAGAAATTCGAGGACTTCCTCCTACGAGCAGTACTTC. V is TRBV28 and J is TRBJ2-7, with D possibly TRBD2 on 5 matching bases. This CDR3 has 15 residues. The ends were cut back, 6 bases at V and 0 bases at J, with 15 bases in the middle. Germline V gene lookup returns CDR1 MDHEN and CDR2 SYDVKM.

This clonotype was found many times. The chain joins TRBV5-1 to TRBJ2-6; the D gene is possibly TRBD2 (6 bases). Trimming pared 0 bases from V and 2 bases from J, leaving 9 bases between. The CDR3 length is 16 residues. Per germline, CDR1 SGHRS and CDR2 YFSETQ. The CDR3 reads CASSLASAAGANVLTF. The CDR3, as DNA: TGCGCCAGCAGCTTGGCTAGCGCGGCTGGGGCCAACGTCCTGACTTTC.

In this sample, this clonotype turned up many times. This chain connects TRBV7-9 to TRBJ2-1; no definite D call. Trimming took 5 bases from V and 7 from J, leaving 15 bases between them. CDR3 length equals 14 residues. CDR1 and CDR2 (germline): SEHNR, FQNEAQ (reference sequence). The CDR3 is CASSPHQAWNEQFF. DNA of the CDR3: TGTGCCAGCAGCCCCCACCAGGCGTGGAATGAGCAGTTCTTC.

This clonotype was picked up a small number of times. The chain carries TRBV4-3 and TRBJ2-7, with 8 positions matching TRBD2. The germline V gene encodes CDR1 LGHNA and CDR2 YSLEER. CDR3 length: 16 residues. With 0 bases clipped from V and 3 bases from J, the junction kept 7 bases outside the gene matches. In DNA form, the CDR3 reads TGCGCCAGCAGCCAAGATCGGGGCGGGGGGAACTACGAGCAGTACTTC. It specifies CASSQDRGGGNYEQYF.

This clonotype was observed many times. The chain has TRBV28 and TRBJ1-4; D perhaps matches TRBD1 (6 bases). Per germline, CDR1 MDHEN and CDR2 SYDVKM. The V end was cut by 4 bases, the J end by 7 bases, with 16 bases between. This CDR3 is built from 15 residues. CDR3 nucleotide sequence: TGTGCCAGCAGTTCCCACCTGGGGGGGGCTGAAAAACTGTTTTTT. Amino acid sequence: CASSSHLGGAEKLFF. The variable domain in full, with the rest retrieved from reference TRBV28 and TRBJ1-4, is DVKVTQSSRYLVKRTGEKVFLECVQDMDHENMFWYRQDPGLGLRLIYFSYDVKMKEKGDIPEGYSVSREKKERFSLILESASTNQTSMYLCASSSHLGGAEKLFFGSGTQLSVL.

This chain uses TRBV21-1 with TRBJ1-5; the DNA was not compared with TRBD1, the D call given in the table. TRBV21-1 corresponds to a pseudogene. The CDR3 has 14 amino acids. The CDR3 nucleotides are TGTGCCAGCACCCCCCTGGGGGCCTGGCAGCCCCAGCATTTT. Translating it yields CASTPLGAWQPQHF.

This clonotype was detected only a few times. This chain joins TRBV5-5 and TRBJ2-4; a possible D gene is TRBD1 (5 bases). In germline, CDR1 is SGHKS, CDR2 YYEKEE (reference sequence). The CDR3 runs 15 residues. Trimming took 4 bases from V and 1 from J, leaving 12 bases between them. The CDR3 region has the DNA TGTGCCAGCAGCCAACCAGGGTCGGCCAAAAACATTCAGTACTTC. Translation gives CASSQPGSAKNIQYF.

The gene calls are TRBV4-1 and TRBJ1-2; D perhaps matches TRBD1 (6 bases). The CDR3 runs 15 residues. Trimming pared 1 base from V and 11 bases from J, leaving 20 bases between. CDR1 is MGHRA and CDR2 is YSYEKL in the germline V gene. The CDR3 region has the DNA TGCGCCAGCAGCCAAGGTCCCGGGGGCGCTGAGTCATACACCTTC. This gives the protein CASSQGPGGAESYTF.

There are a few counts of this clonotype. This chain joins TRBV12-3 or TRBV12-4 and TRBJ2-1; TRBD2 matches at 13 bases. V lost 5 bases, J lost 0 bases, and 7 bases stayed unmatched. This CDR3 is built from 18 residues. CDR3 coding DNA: TGTGCCAGCAGTGGGGGGACTAGCGGGGAGAGCTCCTACAATGAGCAGTTCTTC. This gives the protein CASSGGTSGESSYNEQFF.

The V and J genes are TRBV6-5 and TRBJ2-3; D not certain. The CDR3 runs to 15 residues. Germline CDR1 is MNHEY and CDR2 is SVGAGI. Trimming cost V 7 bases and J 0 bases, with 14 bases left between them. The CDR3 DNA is TGTGCCAGCAAGGGTGGCGCCTTTAGCACAGATACGCAGTATTTT. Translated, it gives CASKGGAFSTDTQYF.

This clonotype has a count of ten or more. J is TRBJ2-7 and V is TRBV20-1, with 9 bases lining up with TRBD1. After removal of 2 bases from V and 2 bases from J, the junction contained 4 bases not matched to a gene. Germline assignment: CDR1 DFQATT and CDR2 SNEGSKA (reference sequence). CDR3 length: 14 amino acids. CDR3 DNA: TGCAGTGCTAGACTGGACAGGGGTACCTACGAGCAGTACTTC. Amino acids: CSARLDRGTYEQYF.